The sequence of this TCR beta chain was determined in a study of T cell repertoires in cytomegalovirus infection. One entry per CDR3 protein results from TCRdb running MiXCR on the reads. The sample carries some 920,000 distinct CDR3 sequences, around a third recorded once. The table lists this clonotype with a count of one. Its target is unknown. Germline-derived CDR1 and CDR2 are MNHEY and SVGAGI. The CDR3 is 16 amino acids. The junction had 10 bases not matched to a gene; V was cut back by 2 bases and J by 5 bases. The receptor was isolated from a human donor in good health (CMV status not recorded). Some clones in this sample may be carry-over from other donors' samples. The chain is built from TRBV6-5 and TRBJ2-3, with 7 bases matching TRBD2. The starting material was cultured CD8+ T cells from PBMCs, obtained from culture after CMV antigen stimulation. CDR3 in amino acids: CASSYVRGWGVDTQYF. The CDR3 nucleotides are TGTGCCAGCAGTTACGTGCGGGGGTGGGGGGTAGATACGCAGTATTTT.